This is a list of T cell receptor beta chains from one sample in a study of T-cell reconstitution after alpha-beta-depleted transplantation in children. TCRdb reanalysed the PCR reads using MiXCR and keeps one entry per CDR3 protein. The table has 100,000 or so distinct CDR3 sequences, 23% seen once. The sequenced sample was PBMCs, obtained before TCRalphabeta/CD19-depleted stem cell transplant. These receptor sequences come from a boy aged 2 to 9 with acute lymphoblastic leukemia, due to receive a stem cell transplant. CDR3s include the opening cysteine and the closing phenylalanine or tryptophan. The D gene is left open where the match is weak. Only part of the rows carry a size: once, few, many, or a class if the clone is expanded.

D | size | J | V | DNA | CDR3
TRBD1 | few | TRBJ2-3 | TRBV7-2 | TGTGCCAGCAGCTCGACAGGGGGCAACACAGATACGCAGTATTTT | CASSSTGGNTDTQYF
- | - | TRBJ1-2 | TRBV7-2 | TGTGCCAGCACCCAGGGTGGGGTAAACTATGGCTACACCTTC | CASTQGGVNYGYTF
- | few | TRBJ2-1 | TRBV3-1 | TGTGCCAGCAGCCAAGGGCACGGCGGGATTGAGCAGTTCTTC | CASSQGHGGIEQFF
- | many | TRBJ2-7 | TRBV9 | TGTGCCAGCAGCCCGCAGGGAATCGAGCAGTACTTC | CASSPQGIEQYF
TRBD1 | - | TRBJ2-5 | TRBV20-1 | TGCAGTGCTATTTGGGACAGCAAAGAGACCCAGTACTTC | CSAIWDSKETQYF
- | few | TRBJ2-5 | TRBV27 | TGTGCCAGCAGTTTAGTATCCATCTGGGCGACAGGGAGGGAAGAGACCCAGTACTTC | CASSLVSIWATGREETQYF
- | - | TRBJ2-7 | TRBV7-2 | TGTGCCAGCAGCTTAGGTCGCCGGGACAACCCCTACGAGCAGTACTTC | CASSLGRRDNPYEQYF
- | - | TRBJ2-5 | TRBV3-1 | TGTGCCAGCAGCCAAGAGCGGAAGAAAGAGACCCAGTACTTC | CASSQERKKETQYF
TRBD1 | few | TRBJ1-1 | TRBV27 | TGTGCCAGCAGCAGCTACCGAGACAGGGTAGCTTCACTGAACACTGAAGCTTTCTTT | CASSSYRDRVASLNTEAFF
- | - | TRBJ2-1 | TRBV6-1 | TGTGCCAGCAGAGGGGGTAGCGGCGTACGCTACAATGAGCAGTTCTTC | CASRGGSGVRYNEQFF
- | - | TRBJ1-2 | TRBV20-1 | TGCAGTGCTAGAAGGGGGGGGTTGTCCTATGGCTACACCTTC | CSARRGGLSYGYTF
- | - | TRBJ2-7 | TRBV11-2 | TGTGCCAGCAGCCTTCCCGCAGGGTACGAGCAGTACTTC | CASSLPAGYEQYF
- | few | TRBJ1-5 | TRBV5-6 | TGTGCCAGCTGCCTTAGGGGACCCGGCGTACAGCCCCAGCATTTT | CASCLRGPGVQPQHF
- | once | TRBJ1-2 | TRBV28 | TGTGCCAGCCGCCTCCGAGGGAGGGGCTACACCTTC | CASRLRGRGYTF
TRBD2 | few | TRBJ2-3 | TRBV24-1 | TGTGCCATCGGGACTATTTCCCTTAGCACAGATACGCAGTATTTT | CAIGTISLSTDTQYF
- | few | TRBJ2-7 | TRBV7-9 | TGTGCCAGCAGCCAAGGGGCGGGGTCCTACGAGCAGTACTTC | CASSQGAGSYEQYF
- | - | TRBJ2-7 | TRBV5-1 | TGCGCCAGCAGCTTGGAACAGGGCTACGAGCAGTACTTC | CASSLEQGYEQYF
- | few | TRBJ2-3 | TRBV5-1 | TGCGCCAGCAGCTTATCCCGGAGCACAGATACGCAGTATTTT | CASSLSRSTDTQYF
TRBD1 | few | TRBJ1-6 | TRBV6-2/TRBV6-3 | TGTGCCAGCAGGCCATCCGGGACAGAGGACCATAATTCACCCCTCCACTTT | CASRPSGTEDHNSPLHF
- | - | TRBJ2-7 | TRBV10-1 | TGCGCCAGCTCGGATGTCGGGGCCCACGAGCAGTACTTC | CASSDVGAHEQYF
TRBD2 | many | TRBJ2-1 | TRBV9 | TGTGCCAGCAGCGACGACACCCGGACTAGCGGAGGGACCTACAATGAGCAGTTCTTC | CASSDDTRTSGGTYNEQFF
TRBD1 | - | TRBJ2-7 | TRBV11-2 | TGTGCCAGCAGCTTTCCGGACAGGTTAGGGGAGCAGTACTTC | CASSFPDRLGEQYF
- | few | TRBJ2-1 | TRBV5-1 | TGCGCCAGCAGCTTCGAGCGGAGGGGCTGGGAGCAGTTCTTC | CASSFERRGWEQFF
- | many | TRBJ2-1 | TRBV5-4 | TGTGCCAGCAGCTTGAACCCGGGTGAGCAGTTCTTC | CASSLNPGEQFF
- | - | TRBJ2-7 | TRBV10-3 | TGTGCCATCAGTGACGAGGGGAGATGCGGGATTGCACCTCCGTGCTCCTACGAGCAGTACTTC | CAISDEGRCGIAPPCSYEQYF
- | few | TRBJ2-7 | TRBV28 | TGTGCCAGCAGTTTAGACCGTTTCTACGAGCAGTACTTC | CASSLDRFYEQYF
- | - | TRBJ2-5 | TRBV12-3/TRBV12-4 | TGTGCCAGCAGTTTAAAGGGGTGGGAGACCCAGTACTTC | CASSLKGWETQYF
- | - | TRBJ2-7 | TRBV20-1 | TGCAGTCCTCTTTCTAGCGCCTCCTACGAGCAGTACTTC | CSPLSSASYEQYF
- | few | TRBJ2-5 | TRBV7-9 | TGTGCCAGCAGCTCACAGGGTTTCCAAGAGACCCAGTACTTC | CASSSQGFQETQYF
TRBD1 | few | TRBJ2-5 | TRBV5-1 | TGCGCCAGCAGCTTAGGGACAGGGGGACAAGAGACCCAGTACTTC | CASSLGTGGQETQYF
- | - | TRBJ1-5 | TRBV6-2/TRBV6-3 | TGTGCCAGCAGTTACGGTGGTTACAATCAGCCCCAGCATTTT | CASSYGGYNQPQHF
TRBD1 | - | TRBJ1-5 | TRBV3-1 | TGTGCCAGCAGCCCGGGACAGGCTAATCAGCCCCAGCATTTT | CASSPGQANQPQHF
- | few | TRBJ2-1 | TRBV14 | TGTGCCAGCAGCCAAAGATCCCTTAACGACCCCCAGAGGAAGCGAGAGCAGTTCTTC | CASSQRSLNDPQRKREQFF